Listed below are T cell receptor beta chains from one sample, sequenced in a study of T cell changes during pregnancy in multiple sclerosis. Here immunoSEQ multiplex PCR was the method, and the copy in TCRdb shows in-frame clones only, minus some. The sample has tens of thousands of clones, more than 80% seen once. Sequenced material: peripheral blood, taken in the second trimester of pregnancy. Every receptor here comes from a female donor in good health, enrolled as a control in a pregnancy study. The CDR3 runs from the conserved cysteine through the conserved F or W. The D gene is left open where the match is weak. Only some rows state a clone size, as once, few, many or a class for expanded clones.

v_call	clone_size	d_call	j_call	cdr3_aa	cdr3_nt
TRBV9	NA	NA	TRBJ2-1	CASSVGQGYNEQFF	TGTGCCAGCAGCGTAGGTCAGGGATACAATGAGCAGTTCTTC
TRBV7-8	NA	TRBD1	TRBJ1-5	CASSPDRGDQPQHF	TGTGCCAGCAGCCCCGACAGGGGGGACCAGCCCCAGCATTTT
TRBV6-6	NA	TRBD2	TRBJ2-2	CASSYPGGNTGELFF	TGTGCCAGCAGTTACCCGGGGGGAAACACCGGGGAGCTGTTTTTT
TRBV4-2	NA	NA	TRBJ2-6	CASSQEQTGANVLTF	TGTGCCAGCAGCCAAGAACAAACTGGGGCCAACGTCCTGACTTTC
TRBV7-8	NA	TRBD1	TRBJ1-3	CASSGQGISNTIYF	TGTGCCAGCAGCGGACAGGGGATATCTAACACCATATATTTT
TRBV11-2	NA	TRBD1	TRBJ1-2	CASSLTTGDYGYTF	TGTGCCAGCAGCCTAACGACAGGGGACTATGGCTACACCTTC
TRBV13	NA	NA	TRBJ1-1	CASSFTGVGEAFF	TGTGCCAGCAGCTTTACCGGGGTGGGTGAAGCTTTCTTT
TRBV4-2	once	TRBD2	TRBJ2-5	CASSHGGGRNEETQYF	TGTGCCAGCAGCCACGGGGGGGGCCGAAACGAAGAGACCCAGTACTTC
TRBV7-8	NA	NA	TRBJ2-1	CASSPQGVSYNEQFF	TGTGCCAGCAGCCCACAGGGTGTCTCCTACAATGAGCAGTTCTTC
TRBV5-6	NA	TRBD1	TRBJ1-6	CASSLSPRQGSPLHF	TGTGCCAGCAGCTTGTCTCCCCGACAGGGGTCACCCCTCCACTTT
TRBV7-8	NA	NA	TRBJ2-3	CASRRAETDTQYF	TGTGCCAGCAGGCGGGCTGAGACAGATACGCAGTATTTT
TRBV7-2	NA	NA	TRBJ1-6	CASSLAGINNSPLHF	TGTGCCAGCAGCTTAGCCGGGATTAATAATTCACCCCTCCACTTT
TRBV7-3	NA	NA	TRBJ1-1	CASSFQSNTEAFF	TGTGCCAGCAGCTTCCAGTCTAACACTGAAGCTTTCTTT
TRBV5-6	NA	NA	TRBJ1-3	CASSVGNSGNTIYF	TGTGCCAGCTCCGTGGGCAATTCTGGAAACACCATATATTTT
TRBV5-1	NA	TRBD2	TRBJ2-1	CASSGNGLAGGSSYNEQFF	TGCGCCAGCAGCGGAAACGGACTAGCGGGGGGGAGCTCCTACAATGAGCAGTTCTTC
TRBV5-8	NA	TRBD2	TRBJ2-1	CASSFTSGGYNEQFF	TGTGCCAGCAGCTTCACTAGCGGGGGGTACAATGAGCAGTTCTTC
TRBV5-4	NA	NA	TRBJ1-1	CASSLAGYAFF	TGTGCCAGCAGCTTGGCAGGGTACGCTTTCTTT
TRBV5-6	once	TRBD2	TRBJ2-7	CASSPGLAGEEQYF	TGTGCCAGCAGCCCGGGACTAGCGGGGGAGGAGCAGTACTTC
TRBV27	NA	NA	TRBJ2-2	CASRATNPRTGELFF	TGTGCCAGCAGGGCCACAAACCCGCGGACCGGGGAGCTGTTTTTT
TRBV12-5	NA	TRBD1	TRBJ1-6	CASGLDGTGHSPLHF	TGTGCTAGTGGTTTGGACGGGACAGGGCATTCACCCCTCCACTTT
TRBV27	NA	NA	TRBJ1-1	CASSRGPLNTEAFF	TGTGCCAGCAGTCGGGGTCCCCTGAACACTGAAGCTTTCTTT
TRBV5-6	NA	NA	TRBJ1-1	CASSAGLPNTEAFF	TGTGCCAGCAGCGCGGGACTTCCGAACACTGAAGCTTTCTTT